A selection of T cell receptor beta chains follows, all from one sample in a study of T cell responses to AZD1222 COVID-19 vaccine. Libraries were prepared by immunoSEQ multiplex PCR; TCRdb keeps only in-frame clonotypes and omits some of them. The table shows around 100,000 clones, with around 91% occurring only once. This sample comprised peripheral blood, obtained on day 0 of AZD1222 vaccination. These receptors were taken from an adult in good health. The CDR3 runs from the conserved cysteine through the conserved F or W. Fields, in order: V gene, J gene, clone size, D gene, CDR3 protein, CDR3 DNA. The D gene is left open where the match is weak. The size field is filled for only some rows; it gives once, few, many or a size class.

V: TRBV12-3/TRBV12-4; J: TRBJ2-7; size: NA; D: NA; CDR3: CASTENYEQYF; DNA: TGTGCCAGCACGGAAAATTACGAGCAGTACTTC
V: TRBV6-2/TRBV6-3; J: TRBJ2-3; size: NA; D: TRBD1; CDR3: CASSDRDLNTQYF; DNA: TGTGCCAGCAGTGACAGGGACCTTAATACGCAGTATTTT
V: TRBV19; J: TRBJ2-1; size: NA; D: NA; CDR3: CASELGGTYNEQFF; DNA: TGTGCCAGTGAGTTAGGGGGGACCTACAATGAGCAGTTCTTC
V: TRBV6-2/TRBV6-3; J: TRBJ2-5; size: NA; D: NA; CDR3: CASSYMATQETQYF; DNA: TGTGCCAGCAGTTACATGGCTACTCAAGAGACCCAGTACTTC
V: TRBV7-2; J: TRBJ2-1; size: NA; D: NA; CDR3: CASSPVATFSEQFF; DNA: TGTGCCAGCAGCCCCGTGGCCACATTCTCTGAGCAGTTCTTC
V: TRBV6-5; J: TRBJ2-1; size: once; D: NA; CDR3: CASSYDTYNEQFF; DNA: TGTGCCAGCAGTTACGACACATACAATGAGCAGTTCTTC
V: TRBV27; J: TRBJ2-7; size: NA; D: NA; CDR3: CASSFREFSYEQYF; DNA: TGTGCCAGCAGTTTCAGGGAGTTCTCCTACGAGCAGTACTTC
V: TRBV19; J: TRBJ1-2; size: NA; D: NA; CDR3: CASSMEGNRGYTF; DNA: TGTGCCAGTAGTATGGAGGGGAATCGTGGCTACACCTTC
V: TRBV28; J: TRBJ1-5; size: NA; D: NA; CDR3: CASRVQDQPQHF; DNA: TGTGCCAGCAGAGTACAGGATCAGCCCCAGCATTTT
V: TRBV7-2; J: TRBJ1-1; size: NA; D: NA; CDR3: CASIRGRGSTEAFF; DNA: TGTGCCAGCATCCGGGGCCGCGGGAGCACTGAAGCTTTCTTT
V: TRBV5-4; J: TRBJ2-7; size: NA; D: NA; CDR3: CASSLAGGGRTYEQYF; DNA: TGTGCCAGCAGCTTGGCCGGAGGAGGGAGGACCTACGAGCAGTACTTC
V: TRBV14; J: TRBJ2-1; size: NA; D: TRBD2; CDR3: CASSSQHLGGNEQFF; DNA: TGTGCCAGCAGCTCCCAGCACCTCGGGGGGAATGAGCAGTTCTTC
V: TRBV29-1; J: TRBJ2-7; size: NA; D: NA; CDR3: CSVADIYEQYF; DNA: TGCAGCGTTGCGGACATCTACGAGCAGTACTTC
V: TRBV19; J: TRBJ1-1; size: NA; D: TRBD1; CDR3: CASSWDRRGTEAFF; DNA: TGTGCCAGTAGTTGGGACAGGAGAGGCACTGAAGCTTTCTTT
V: TRBV5-8; J: TRBJ1-5; size: NA; D: NA; CDR3: CASSAGTGTFSNQPQHF; DNA: TGTGCCAGCAGTGCCGGGACTGGAACCTTTTCCAATCAGCCCCAGCATTTT
V: TRBV7-2; J: TRBJ1-2; size: NA; D: TRBD1; CDR3: CASSLAGQGDYGYTF; DNA: TGTGCCAGCAGCTTGGCCGGACAGGGGGACTATGGCTACACCTTC
V: TRBV27; J: TRBJ1-3; size: few; D: NA; CDR3: CASSRDSTAFSGNTIYF; DNA: TGTGCCAGCAGCCGAGACTCGACAGCTTTCTCTGGAAACACCATATATTTT
V: TRBV7-9; J: TRBJ2-7; size: NA; D: NA; CDR3: CASSRPTTGRYEQYF; DNA: TGTGCCAGCAGCAGACCGACAACGGGGCGCTACGAGCAGTACTTC
V: TRBV7-6; J: TRBJ2-5; size: NA; D: TRBD2; CDR3: CASSTTSGGQETQYF; DNA: TGTGCCAGCAGCACGACTAGCGGGGGACAAGAGACCCAGTACTTC
V: TRBV7-6; J: TRBJ2-2; size: NA; D: NA; CDR3: CASSLLAATGELFF; DNA: TGTGCCAGCAGCTTATTAGCGGCCACCGGGGAGCTGTTTTTT
V: TRBV5-6; J: TRBJ1-2; size: NA; D: NA; CDR3: CASSLRQGWYGYTF; DNA: TGTGCCAGCAGCTTGAGGCAGGGTTGGTATGGCTACACCTTC
V: TRBV28; J: TRBJ2-7; size: NA; D: NA; CDR3: CASNLGNLDEQYF; DNA: TGTGCCAGCAACCTTGGAAATCTCGACGAGCAGTACTTC
V: TRBV19; J: TRBJ1-5; size: NA; D: TRBD1; CDR3: CASRVQGGIQPQHF; DNA: TGTGCCAGTAGAGTTCAGGGGGGAATTCAGCCCCAGCATTTT
V: TRBV5-6; J: TRBJ1-5; size: NA; D: TRBD1; CDR3: CASSRDRDQPQHF; DNA: TGTGCCAGCAGTAGGGACAGAGATCAGCCCCAGCATTTT
V: TRBV10-1; J: TRBJ2-3; size: NA; D: NA; CDR3: CASSPTGEDTDTQYF; DNA: TGCGCCAGCAGCCCTACGGGGGAGGACACAGATACGCAGTATTTT
V: TRBV27; J: TRBJ1-1; size: NA; D: NA; CDR3: CASWRGVEAFF; DNA: TGTGCCAGCTGGCGGGGGGTAGAAGCTTTCTTT
V: TRBV6-2/TRBV6-3; J: TRBJ1-2; size: NA; D: TRBD1; CDR3: CASSSATGYLPYGYTF; DNA: TGTGCCAGCAGTTCCGCGACAGGGTACCTACCCTATGGCTACACCTTC
V: TRBV7-2; J: TRBJ2-7; size: NA; D: NA; CDR3: CASSLGGDYEQYF; DNA: TGTGCCAGCAGCTTAGGAGGGGACTACGAGCAGTACTTC
V: TRBV29-1; J: TRBJ2-5; size: NA; D: NA; CDR3: CSSVLHQETQYF; DNA: TGCAGCTCCGTTCTGCACCAAGAGACCCAGTACTTC
V: TRBV6-4; J: TRBJ2-1; size: once; D: TRBD1; CDR3: CASSDSGTGSYNEQFF; DNA: TGTGCCAGCAGTGACTCGGGGACAGGGTCCTACAATGAGCAGTTCTTC
V: TRBV5-5; J: TRBJ2-2; size: NA; D: NA; CDR3: CASSLYPALNTGELFF; DNA: TGTGCCAGCAGCTTGTATCCAGCCCTGAACACCGGGGAGCTGTTTTTT
V: TRBV6-2/TRBV6-3; J: TRBJ1-1; size: NA; D: NA; CDR3: CASSVWSFTEAFF; DNA: TGTGCCAGCAGTGTCTGGAGTTTCACTGAAGCTTTCTTT
V: TRBV9; J: TRBJ1-1; size: NA; D: NA; CDR3: CASSFRTGRGAEAFF; DNA: TGTGCCAGCAGCTTCAGAACAGGGCGAGGTGCTGAAGCTTTCTTT
V: TRBV28; J: TRBJ2-1; size: NA; D: NA; CDR3: CASCRLANYNEQFF; DNA: TGTGCCAGTTGTAGGCTAGCGAATTACAATGAGCAGTTCTTC
V: TRBV6-1; J: TRBJ1-6; size: NA; D: NA; CDR3: CASSDLNYNSPLHF; DNA: TGTGCCAGCAGTGATCTAAATTATAATTCACCCCTCCACTTT
V: TRBV7-2; J: TRBJ2-7; size: NA; D: NA; CDR3: CASSLSGSYEQYF; DNA: TGTGCCAGCAGCTTATCTGGCTCCTACGAGCAGTACTTC
V: TRBV18; J: TRBJ1-3; size: NA; D: NA; CDR3: CASSFRDYSGNTIYF; DNA: TGTGCCAGCTCATTTAGGGATTACTCTGGAAACACCATATATTTT
V: TRBV18; J: TRBJ1-5; size: NA; D: NA; CDR3: CASSPRQNSNQPQHF; DNA: TGTGCCAGCTCACCCCGACAGAATAGCAATCAGCCCCAGCATTTT
V: TRBV18; J: TRBJ2-7; size: NA; D: NA; CDR3: CASSPTGSYEQYF; DNA: TGTGCCAGCTCACCGACGGGGTCCTACGAGCAGTACTTC
V: TRBV7-2; J: TRBJ1-2; size: few; D: NA; CDR3: CASSAHREAYGYTF; DNA: TGTGCCAGCAGCGCCCACAGGGAAGCTTATGGCTACACCTTC